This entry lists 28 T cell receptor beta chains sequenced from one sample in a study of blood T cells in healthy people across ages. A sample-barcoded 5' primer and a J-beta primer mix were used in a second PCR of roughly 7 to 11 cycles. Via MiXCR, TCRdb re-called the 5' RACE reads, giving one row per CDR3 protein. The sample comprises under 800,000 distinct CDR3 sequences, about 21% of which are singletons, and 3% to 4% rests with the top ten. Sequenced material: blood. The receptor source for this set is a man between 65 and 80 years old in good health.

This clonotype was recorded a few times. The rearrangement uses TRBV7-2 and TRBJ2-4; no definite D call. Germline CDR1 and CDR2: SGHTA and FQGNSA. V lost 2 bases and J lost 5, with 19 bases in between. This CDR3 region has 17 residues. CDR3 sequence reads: CASSLIGGSSRENIQYF. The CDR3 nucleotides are TGTGCCAGCAGCTTAATTGGTGGCTCATCCCGCGAAAACATTCAGTACTTC.

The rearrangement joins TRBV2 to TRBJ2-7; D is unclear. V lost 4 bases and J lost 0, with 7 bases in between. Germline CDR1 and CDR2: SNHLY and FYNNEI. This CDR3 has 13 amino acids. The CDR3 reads CASSGTVSYEQYF. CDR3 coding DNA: TGTGCCAGCAGTGGGACGGTCTCCTACGAGCAGTACTTC.

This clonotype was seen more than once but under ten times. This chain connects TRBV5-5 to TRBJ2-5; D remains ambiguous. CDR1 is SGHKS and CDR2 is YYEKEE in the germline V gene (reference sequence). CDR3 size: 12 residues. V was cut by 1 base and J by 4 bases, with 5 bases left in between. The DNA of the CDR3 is TGTGCCAGCAGCTTGCAGATAGAGACCCAGTACTTC. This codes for CASSLQIETQYF. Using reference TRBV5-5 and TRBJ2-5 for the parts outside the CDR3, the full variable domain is DAGVTQSPTHLIKTRGQQVTLRCSPISGHKSVSWYQQVLGQGPQFIFQYYEKEERGRGNFPDRFSARQFPNYSSELNVNALLLGDSALYLCASSLQIETQYFGPGTRLLVL.

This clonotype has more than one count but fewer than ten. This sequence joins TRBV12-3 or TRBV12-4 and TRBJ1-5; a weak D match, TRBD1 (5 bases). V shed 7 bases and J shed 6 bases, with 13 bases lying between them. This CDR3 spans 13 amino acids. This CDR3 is CASTTAGIQPQHF. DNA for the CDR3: TGTGCCAGCACCACCGCAGGGATTCAGCCCCAGCATTTT.

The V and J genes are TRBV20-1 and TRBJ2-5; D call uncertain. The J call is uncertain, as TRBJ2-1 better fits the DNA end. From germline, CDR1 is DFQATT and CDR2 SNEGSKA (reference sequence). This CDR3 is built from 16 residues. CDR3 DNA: TGCAGTGCTAGAGACAGGACGGGCGCCTTTTTGGATGAGCAGTTCTTC. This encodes CSARDRTGAFLDEQFF.

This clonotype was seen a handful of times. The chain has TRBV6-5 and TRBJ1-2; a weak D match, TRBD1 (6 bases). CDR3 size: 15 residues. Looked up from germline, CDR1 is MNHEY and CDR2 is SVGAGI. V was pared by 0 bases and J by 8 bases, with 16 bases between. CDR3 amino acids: CASSYSRTAPAGYTF. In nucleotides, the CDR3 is TGTGCCAGCAGTTACTCTAGGACAGCCCCGGCGGGCTACACCTTC.

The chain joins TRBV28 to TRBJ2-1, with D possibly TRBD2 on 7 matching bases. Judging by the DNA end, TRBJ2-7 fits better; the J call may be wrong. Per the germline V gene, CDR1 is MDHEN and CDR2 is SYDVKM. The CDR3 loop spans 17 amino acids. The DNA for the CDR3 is TGTGCCAGCAGTCAACTTACCGGGGGGCAAGGGACCTACGAGCAGTACTTC. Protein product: CASSQLTGGQGTYEQYF.

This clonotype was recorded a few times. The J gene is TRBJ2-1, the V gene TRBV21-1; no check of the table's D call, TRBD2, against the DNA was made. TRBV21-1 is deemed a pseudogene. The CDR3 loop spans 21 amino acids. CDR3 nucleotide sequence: TGTGCCAGCAGCAAAGGCCCAGACACGGGACTAGCGGTTCCCTCCTACAATGAGCAGTTCTTC. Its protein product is CASSKGPDTGLAVPSYNEQFF.

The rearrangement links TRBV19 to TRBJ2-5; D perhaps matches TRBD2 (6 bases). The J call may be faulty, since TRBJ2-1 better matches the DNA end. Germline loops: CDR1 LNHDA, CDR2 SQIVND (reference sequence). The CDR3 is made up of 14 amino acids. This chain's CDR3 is CASSSGKTGGEQFF. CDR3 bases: TGTGCCAGTAGTAGCGGGAAAACGGGTGGTGAGCAGTTCTTC.

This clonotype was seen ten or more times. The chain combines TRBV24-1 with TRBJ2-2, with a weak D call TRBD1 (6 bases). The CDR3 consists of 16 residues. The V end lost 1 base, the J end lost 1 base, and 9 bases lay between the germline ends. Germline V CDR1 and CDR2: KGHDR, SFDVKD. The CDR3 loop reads CATSDLTTGNTGELFF. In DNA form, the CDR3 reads TGTGCCACCAGTGATTTAACGACAGGGAACACCGGGGAGCTGTTTTTT.

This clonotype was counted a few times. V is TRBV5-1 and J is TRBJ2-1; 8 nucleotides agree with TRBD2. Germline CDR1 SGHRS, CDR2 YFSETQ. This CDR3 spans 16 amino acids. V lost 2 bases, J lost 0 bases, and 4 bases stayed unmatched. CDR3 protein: CASSLTGTSSYNEQFF. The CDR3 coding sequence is TGCGCCAGCAGCTTAACCGGGACTAGCTCCTACAATGAGCAGTTCTTC.

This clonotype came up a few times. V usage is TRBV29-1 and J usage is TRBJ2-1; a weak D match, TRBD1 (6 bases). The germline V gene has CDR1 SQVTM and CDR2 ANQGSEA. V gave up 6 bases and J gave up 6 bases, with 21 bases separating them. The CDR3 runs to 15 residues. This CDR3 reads CSVGGLASNPNEQFF. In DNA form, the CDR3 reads TGCAGCGTAGGGGGATTGGCTAGCAACCCCAATGAGCAGTTCTTC.

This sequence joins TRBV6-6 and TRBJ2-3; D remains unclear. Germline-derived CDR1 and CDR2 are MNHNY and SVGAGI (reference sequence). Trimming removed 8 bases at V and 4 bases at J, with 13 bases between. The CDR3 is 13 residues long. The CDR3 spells CASGKQVADTQYF. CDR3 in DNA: TGTGCCAGCGGCAAGCAGGTCGCAGATACGCAGTATTTT.

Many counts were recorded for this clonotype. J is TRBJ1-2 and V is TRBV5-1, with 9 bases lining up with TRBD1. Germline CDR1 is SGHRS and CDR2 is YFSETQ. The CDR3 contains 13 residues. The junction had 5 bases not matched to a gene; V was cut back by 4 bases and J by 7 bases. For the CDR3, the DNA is TGCGCCAGCAGCCCGGGACAGGGATTTGGCTACACCTTC. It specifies CASSPGQGFGYTF.

DNA of the CDR3: TGTGCCAGCAGCCAACGATCGGGGAAGCAAGGGGCCAACGTCCTGACTTTC. It encodes CASSQRSGKQGANVLTF. The chain carries TRBV3-1 and TRBJ2-7; D is perhaps TRBD2 (5 bases). The assigned J gene may be wrong: the sequence end matches TRBJ2-6 better. CDR3 length equals 17 residues. CDR1 and CDR2 from the germline V gene are LGHDT and YNNKEL (reference sequence).

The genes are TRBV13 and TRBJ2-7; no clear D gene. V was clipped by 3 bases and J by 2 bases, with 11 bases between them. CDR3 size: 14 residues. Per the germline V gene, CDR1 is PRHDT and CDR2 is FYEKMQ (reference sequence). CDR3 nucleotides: TGTGCCAGCAGCTTTGGAGACAACACCTACGAGCAGTACTTC. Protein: CASSFGDNTYEQYF. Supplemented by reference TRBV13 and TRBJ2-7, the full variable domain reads AAGVIQSPRHLIKEKRETATLKCYPIPRHDTVYWYQQGPGQDPQFLISFYEKMQSDKGSIPDRFSAQQFSDYHSELNMSSLELGDSALYFCASSFGDNTYEQYFGPGTRLTVT.

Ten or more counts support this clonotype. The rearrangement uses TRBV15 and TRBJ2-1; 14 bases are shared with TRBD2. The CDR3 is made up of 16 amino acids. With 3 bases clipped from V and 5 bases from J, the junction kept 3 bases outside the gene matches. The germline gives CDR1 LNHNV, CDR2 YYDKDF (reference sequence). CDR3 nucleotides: TGTGCCACCAGCAGGGGACTAGCGGGAGCCGACAATGAGCAGTTCTTC. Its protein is CATSRGLAGADNEQFF. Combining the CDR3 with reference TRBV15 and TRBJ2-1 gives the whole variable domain DAMVIQNPRYQVTQFGKPVTLSCSQTLNHNVMYWYQQKSSQAPKLLFHYYDKDFNNEADTPDNFQSRRPNTSFCFLDIRSPGLGDTAMYLCATSRGLAGADNEQFFGPGTRLTVL.

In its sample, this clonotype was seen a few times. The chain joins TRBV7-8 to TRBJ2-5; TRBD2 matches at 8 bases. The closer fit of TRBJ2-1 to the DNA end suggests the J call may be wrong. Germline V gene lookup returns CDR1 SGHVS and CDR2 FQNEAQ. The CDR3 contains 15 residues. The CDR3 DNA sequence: TGTGCCAGCAGCCCCTCAGCGGGAGCCCCCAATGAGCAGTTCTTC. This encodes CASSPSAGAPNEQFF.

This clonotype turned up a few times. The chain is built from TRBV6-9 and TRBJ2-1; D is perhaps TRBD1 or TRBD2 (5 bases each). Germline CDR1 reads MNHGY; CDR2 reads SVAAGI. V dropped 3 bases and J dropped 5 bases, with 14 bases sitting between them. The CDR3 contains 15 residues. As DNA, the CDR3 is TGTGCCAGCAGTTACAGCCCCGGGGCGAACAATGAGCAGTTCTTC. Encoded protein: CASSYSPGANNEQFF.

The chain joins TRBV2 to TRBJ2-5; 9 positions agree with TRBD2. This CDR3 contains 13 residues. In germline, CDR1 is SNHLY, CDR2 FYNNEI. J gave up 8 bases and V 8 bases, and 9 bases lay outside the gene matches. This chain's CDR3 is CASELAGFRTQYF. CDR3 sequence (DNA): TGTGCCAGCGAGCTAGCGGGGTTTCGAACCCAGTACTTC.

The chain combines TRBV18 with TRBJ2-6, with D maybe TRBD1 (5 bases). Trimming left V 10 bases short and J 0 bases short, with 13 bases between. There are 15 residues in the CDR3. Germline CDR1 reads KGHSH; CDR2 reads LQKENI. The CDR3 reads CAKGAVPSGANVLTF. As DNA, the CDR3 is TGTGCCAAAGGGGCGGTACCCTCTGGGGCCAACGTCCTGACTTTC.

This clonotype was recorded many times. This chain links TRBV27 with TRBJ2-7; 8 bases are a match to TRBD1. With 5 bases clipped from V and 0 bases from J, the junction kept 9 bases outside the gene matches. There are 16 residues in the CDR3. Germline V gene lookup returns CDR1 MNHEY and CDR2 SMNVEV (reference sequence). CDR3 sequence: CASSTRWTGSSYEQYF. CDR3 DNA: TGTGCCAGCAGTACCCGGTGGACAGGGAGCTCCTACGAGCAGTACTTC.

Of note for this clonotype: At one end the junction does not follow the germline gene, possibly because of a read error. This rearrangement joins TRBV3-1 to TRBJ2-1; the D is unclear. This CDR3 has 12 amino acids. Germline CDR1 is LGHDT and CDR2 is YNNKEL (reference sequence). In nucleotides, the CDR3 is TGTGCCAACAGCCAAGTACCCAGTGAGCAGTTCTTC. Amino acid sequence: CANSQVPSEQFF.

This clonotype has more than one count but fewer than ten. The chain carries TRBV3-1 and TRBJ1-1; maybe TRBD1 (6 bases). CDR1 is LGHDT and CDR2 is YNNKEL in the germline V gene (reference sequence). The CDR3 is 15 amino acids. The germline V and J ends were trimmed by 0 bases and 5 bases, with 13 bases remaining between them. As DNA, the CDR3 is TGTGCCAGCAGCCAAGAGATAATAGGGGGAACTGAAGCTTTCTTT. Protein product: CASSQEIIGGTEAFF.

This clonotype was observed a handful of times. The CDR3 protein is CASSLGTSGIPRTQYF. The CDR3 bases are TGTGCCAGCAGCTTAGGGACTAGCGGGATTCCAAGAACCCAGTACTTC. The chain recombines TRBV7-9 with TRBJ2-5; 12 bases match TRBD2. The CDR3 sequence is 16 residues long. With 1 base clipped from V and 8 bases from J, the junction kept 8 bases outside the gene matches. Germline V gives CDR1 SEHNR, CDR2 FQNEAQ (reference sequence). The full variable domain, in which reference TRBV7-9 and TRBJ2-5 provide the parts outside the CDR3, is DTGVSQNPRHKITKRGQNVTFRCDPISEHNRLYWYRQTLGQGPEFLTYFQNEAQLEKSRLLSDRFSAERPKGSFSTLEIQRTEQGDSAMYLCASSLGTSGIPRTQYFGPGTRLLVL.

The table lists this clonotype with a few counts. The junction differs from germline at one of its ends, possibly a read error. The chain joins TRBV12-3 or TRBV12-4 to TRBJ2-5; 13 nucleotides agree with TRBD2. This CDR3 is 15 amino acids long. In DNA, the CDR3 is TGTGCCAGCAGTTCGGGACTAGCGGGAAACAATGAGCAGTCCTTC. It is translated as CASSSGLAGNNEQSF.

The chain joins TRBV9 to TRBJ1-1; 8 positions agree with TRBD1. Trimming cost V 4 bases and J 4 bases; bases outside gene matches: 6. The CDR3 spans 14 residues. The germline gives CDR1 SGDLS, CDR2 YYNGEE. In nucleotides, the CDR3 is TGTGCCAGCAGCTTCACAGGGGGTTTCACTGAAGCTTTCTTT. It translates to CASSFTGGFTEAFF.

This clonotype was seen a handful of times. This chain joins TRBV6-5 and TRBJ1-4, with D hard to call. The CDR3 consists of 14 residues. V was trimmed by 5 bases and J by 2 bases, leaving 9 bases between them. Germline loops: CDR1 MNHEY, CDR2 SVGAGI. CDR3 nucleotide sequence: TGTGCCAGCAGTCGTTCCGGTACTAATGAAAAACTGTTTTTT. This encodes CASSRSGTNEKLFF.